These 20 T cell receptor beta chains were sequenced from one sample in a study of blood T cell repertoires in COVID-19. Here immunoSEQ multiplex PCR was the method, and the copy in TCRdb shows in-frame clones only, minus some. The data show 65,000 to 95,000 clones, about 79% seen once. The specimen was peripheral blood. The receptors originated from a woman in her forties or fifties with acute or convalescent COVID-19.

This rearrangement joins TRBV29-1 to TRBJ2-1, with 7 bases fitting TRBD2. J gave up 7 bases and V 4 bases, and 4 bases lay outside the gene matches. The CDR3 runs 12 residues. Germline V CDR1 and CDR2: SQVTM, ANQGSEA. The CDR3 sequence is CSVAQGGNEQFF. DNA of the CDR3: TGCAGCGTTGCCCAGGGAGGGAATGAGCAGTTCTTC.

This chain uses TRBV6-7 with TRBJ1-6; no clear D gene. TRBV6-7 is treated as an ORF (open reading frame) with a function not yet certain. The CDR3 is 17 residues long. Trimming cost V 0 bases and J 0 bases, with 9 bases left between them. This chain's CDR3 is CASSYSIGSSYNSPLHF. The CDR3 DNA follows: TGTGCCAGCAGTTACTCGATCGGGAGCTCCTATAATTCACCCCTCCACTTT.

The chain has TRBV3-1 (or the pseudogene TRBV3-2) and TRBJ1-1; no reliable D call. V was trimmed by 0 bases and J by 6 bases, leaving 11 bases between them. Germline V lookup: CDR1 LGHDT, CDR2 YNNKEL (reference sequence). CDR3 length: 14 residues. Here the CDR3 DNA reads TGTGCCAGCAGCCAAGATAACCGGGAAGCTGAAGCTTTCTTT. Its translation: CASSQDNREAEAFF.

This clone was recorded once. The chain couples TRBV5-4 to TRBJ2-2; 10 bases line up with TRBD2. The CDR3 contains 15 residues. V lost 1 base to trimming and J lost 6 bases; unmatched junction nucleotides: 3. Germline-derived CDR1 and CDR2 are SGHNT and YYREEE (reference sequence). CDR3 in DNA: TGTGCCAGCAGCTTGCAGCGGGGGGGCCCCGGGGAGCTGTTTTTT. Protein: CASSLQRGGPGELFF.

The chain links TRBV10-3 to TRBJ2-3; TRBD2 is a possible D gene (6 bases). Germline V gene lookup returns CDR1 ENHRY and CDR2 SYGVKD. V was clipped by 3 bases and J by 1 base, with 17 bases between them. The CDR3 runs 17 residues. In nucleotides, the CDR3 is TGTGCCATCAGTGAAGGACGGGGGAATGCGGGCACAGATACGCAGTATTTT. This sequence encodes CAISEGRGNAGTDTQYF.

The gene calls are TRBV11-2 and TRBJ2-7; TRBD1 is a possible D gene (6 bases). Looked up from germline, CDR1 is SGHAT and CDR2 is FQNNGV. The length of the CDR3 is 19 residues. With 0 bases removed from V and 3 bases from J, the gap between germline ends came to 24 bases. This CDR3 is CASSLEGAGSATPGYEQYF. Written as DNA, the CDR3 is TGTGCCAGCAGCTTAGAGGGGGCAGGGTCGGCCACCCCTGGCTACGAGCAGTACTTC.

A few counts support this clone. V and J are TRBV15 and TRBJ1-5; no reliable D call. The V end was cut by 1 base, the J end by 3 bases, with 13 bases between. The CDR3 has 16 amino acids. Germline-derived CDR1 and CDR2 are LNHNV and YYDKDF (reference sequence). The CDR3 DNA reads TGTGCCACCAGCAGAGCGAGGTCGGCAATCAATCAGCCCCAGCATTTT. Protein product: CATSRARSAINQPQHF.

A note on this clone: At one of its ends the junction is not consistent with the germline gene, which may arise from a read error. This chain joins TRBV27 and TRBJ1-2; 7 nucleotides align to TRBD1. The CDR3 covers 13 residues. CDR1 and CDR2 (germline): MNHEY, SMNVEV (reference sequence). CDR3: CASSPRTGGALGF. The CDR3 DNA sequence: TGTGCCAGCAGTCCGAGGACAGGAGGGGCCCTGGGTTTC.

The DNA for the CDR3 is TGTGCCAGTAGTATTCTGGCAGGGGCTGGGGAGCAGTACTTC. Translated: CASSILAGAGEQYF. The V and J genes are TRBV19 and TRBJ2-7; perhaps TRBD1 as D (6 bases). The germline gives CDR1 LNHDA, CDR2 SQIVND (reference sequence). The length of the CDR3 is 14 residues. V shed 3 bases and J shed 7 bases, with 16 bases lying between them.

The chain joins TRBV30 to TRBJ2-2, with D possibly matching TRBD1 (5 bases). This CDR3 contains 11 residues. Trimming cost V 8 bases and J 2 bases, with 6 bases left between them. Per germline, CDR1 GTSNPN and CDR2 SVGIG (reference sequence). The chain's CDR3 is CAQGNTGELFF. DNA for the CDR3: TGTGCCCAGGGCAACACCGGGGAGCTGTTTTTT.

CDR3 DNA: TGTGCCTGGGCAGGGGGTGGCTACGAGCAGTACTTC. This gives the protein CAWAGGGYEQYF. The rearrangement joins TRBV30 to TRBJ2-7; 7 bases line up with TRBD1. V dropped 5 bases and J dropped 3; count of bases not matched to a gene: 4. Germline V gene data show CDR1 as GTSNPN and CDR2 as SVGIG (reference sequence). This CDR3 has 12 amino acids.

The chain is built from TRBV5-1 and TRBJ2-7; 7 bases agree with TRBD1. The CDR3 runs 15 residues. V shed 2 bases and J 3 bases; nucleotides not matched to a gene: 8. Germline loops: CDR1 SGHRS, CDR2 YFSETQ. The CDR3 region has the DNA TGCGCCAGCAGCTTACGATGGGACAGCATCTACGAGCAGTACTTC. Protein sequence: CASSLRWDSIYEQYF. The variable domain in full, with the rest retrieved from reference TRBV5-1 and TRBJ2-7, is KAGVTQTPRYLIKTRGQQVTLSCSPISGHRSVSWYQQTPGQGLQFLFEYFSETQRNKGNFPGRFSGRQFSNSRSEMNVSTLELGDSALYLCASSLRWDSIYEQYFGPGTRLTVT.

This chain links TRBV3-1 (or the pseudogene TRBV3-2) with TRBJ1-1, with D hard to call. V was shortened by 2 bases and J by 0 bases, with 16 bases between the two germline ends. In germline, CDR1 is LGHDT, CDR2 YNNKEL (reference sequence). CDR3 length equals 17 residues. The CDR3 coding sequence is TGTGCCAGCAGCCAAAGTGGCGGGTGGGAGATGAACACTGAAGCTTTCTTT. Translation: CASSQSGGWEMNTEAFF.

This clone occurred once. The chain links TRBV5-6 to TRBJ1-4; maybe TRBD1 (5 bases). Germline V gene lookup returns CDR1 SGHDT and CDR2 YYEEEE. The CDR3 extends over 14 amino acids. Deletions cut 2 bases from V and 6 bases from J, with 11 bases between. This chain's CDR3 is CASSFAPGDEKLFF. The CDR3 nucleotides read TGTGCCAGCAGCTTCGCCCCGGGGGATGAAAAACTGTTTTTT.

V gene TRBV19 combines with J gene TRBJ1-3; D possibly corresponds to TRBD1 (6 bases). The CDR3 is made up of 16 amino acids. The V gene's germline CDR1 is LNHDA and CDR2 SQIVND (reference sequence). The V end lost 4 bases, the J end lost 0 bases, and 13 bases lay between the germline ends. Here the CDR3 DNA reads TGTGCCAGTAGTAGGCTCCGACAGGACTCTGGAAACACCATATATTTT. Translating it yields CASSRLRQDSGNTIYF.

This chain connects TRBV7-9 to TRBJ2-7; TRBD1 aligns across 11 bases. The CDR3 runs to 19 residues. CDR1 is SEHNR and CDR2 is FQNEAQ in the germline V gene (reference sequence). The V gene end was trimmed by 3 bases and the J gene end by 3 bases; junction bases not matched to a gene: 16. The CDR3 region has the DNA TGTGCCAGCAGCTTCACCTTAAGAGGGGGGACAGGGGGAAACTACGAGCAGTACTTC. Protein product: CASSFTLRGGTGGNYEQYF.

The V call is TRBV11-2, the J call TRBJ1-1; a possible D gene is TRBD1 (5 bases). The CDR3 runs 14 residues. The V and J ends lost 4 bases and 0 bases respectively, with 9 bases between them. Per germline, CDR1 SGHAT and CDR2 FQNNGV. Written as DNA, the CDR3 is TGTGCCAGCAGCTGGACGGGGGTGAACACTGAAGCTTTCTTT. Translating gives CASSWTGVNTEAFF.

The chain employs TRBV20-1 and TRBJ2-7, with 10 nucleotides matching TRBD2. CDR1 and CDR2 (germline): DFQATT, SNEGSKA (reference sequence). The CDR3 has 14 residues. The junction had 9 bases not matched to a gene; V was cut back by 3 bases and J by 7 bases. For the CDR3, the DNA is TGCAGTGCTAGTCAGGCTAGCGGGAGCCGTGAGCAGTACTTC. Translation: CSASQASGSREQYF.

This chain uses TRBV2 with TRBJ1-2; 7 bases agree with TRBD1. The CDR3 contains 12 residues. V lost 6 bases to trimming and J lost 7 bases; unmatched junction nucleotides: 5. Germline values: CDR1 SNHLY, CDR2 FYNNEI. The CDR3 DNA reads as TGTGCCAGCAGGAACAGGGGCCTTGGCTACACCTTC. Protein: CASRNRGLGYTF.

This clone was observed once. CDR3 in amino acids: CASSPKTVSNQPQHF. For the CDR3, the DNA is TGTGCCAGTAGTCCGAAGACTGTTAGCAATCAGCCCCAGCATTTT. V is TRBV19 and J is TRBJ1-5; D gene unclear. Trimming stripped 5 bases from V and 0 bases from J, with 11 bases between. This CDR3 region has 15 residues. The germline CDR1 and CDR2 sequences are LNHDA and SQIVND (reference sequence).